This record looks at one T cell receptor (beta chain) sequence and its context. The CDR3 end shows no conserved phenylalanine or tryptophan, and so a read error is likely. This sample is part of a study of metastatic and nonmetastatic thyroid tumors. The length of the CDR3 is 14 residues. The J segment lost 8 bases and the V segment lost 6 bases, leaving 10 bases of the junction unmatched. Nobody among the patients had been given any treatment before thyroid surgery. TCRdb re-called clones from the PCR reads using MiXCR. The sample lists 25,000 to 35,000 clones, approximately 29% occurring once. Material for sequencing was blood. The chain recombines TRBV12-3 or TRBV12-4 with TRBJ1-5; 7 bases match TRBD1. The origin of this receptor is a female donor with papillary thyroid cancer or a benign thyroid nodule (not recorded which). Some clones in this sample may be carry-over from other donors' samples. CDR3 coding DNA: TGTGCCAGCAGACGGACAGGACTGGGTAAGCCCCAGCATATT. Encoded protein: CASRRTGLGKPQHI.